The 19 T cell receptor beta chains presented below share a single source sample, sequenced in a study of OX40 agonist ivuxolimab in advanced cancers. Libraries were constructed by the immunoSEQ multiplex PCR assay. Held by TCRdb, this immuneACCESS table contains in-frame sequences only and omits some clones. Under half of the omission traces to an unresolved V gene where checked; the cause of the rest is unknown. For this sample there are 55,000 to 70,000 clones; about 87% appear just once. Jointly, the top ten make up roughly 1.9% of the sample. The sample in question was CD4+ or CD8+ T cells sorted from blood, obtained in a trial of the OX40 agonist ivuxolimab. The receptors were gathered from an adult with an advanced solid tumor such as melanoma, head and neck, liver or kidney cancer.

The chain has TRBV11-2 and TRBJ1-4; weak D call: TRBD1 (5 bases). The CDR3 runs 14 residues. Germline CDR1 is SGHAT and CDR2 is FQNNGV. Trimming took 3 bases from V and 11 from J, leaving 16 bases between them. This CDR3 reads CASSLAGGFYKLFF. The CDR3 bases are TGTGCCAGCAGCTTGGCCGGGGGATTTTATAAACTGTTTTTT.

The chain recombines TRBV5-1 with TRBJ2-2, with D possibly called TRBD1 or TRBD2 (5 bases each). CDR1 and CDR2 from the germline V gene are SGHRS and YFSETQ. There are 13 residues in the CDR3. V was trimmed by 4 bases and J by 7 bases, leaving 11 bases between them. CDR3 DNA: TGCGCCAGCAGCCCGCCTGGGGGCGGGGAGCTGTTTTTT. Translating it yields CASSPPGGGELFF.

The V gene is TRBV10-3, the J gene TRBJ2-1; no definite D call. The V end lost 2 bases, the J end lost 5 bases, and 7 bases lay between the germline ends. Germline values: CDR1 ENHRY, CDR2 SYGVKD. The length of the CDR3 is 13 residues. CDR3 in amino acids: CAISEDGDNEQFF. The CDR3 bases are TGTGCCATCAGTGAGGACGGTGACAATGAGCAGTTCTTC.

The chain employs TRBV10-3 and TRBJ2-5; 7 bases agree with TRBD2. J gave up 5 bases and V 3 bases, and 12 bases lay outside the gene matches. This CDR3 has 16 residues. CDR1 is ENHRY, CDR2 SYGVKD, per germline. The DNA of the CDR3 is TGTGCCATCAGTGATCAAGGACTAGTTGAGGGGGAGACCCAGTACTTC. Amino acids: CAISDQGLVEGETQYF.

The rearrangement links TRBV7-2 to TRBJ1-5, with D hard to call. Trimming cost V 3 bases and J 7 bases, with 10 bases left between them. The CDR3 is 13 residues long. CDR1 is SGHTA and CDR2 is FQGNSA in the germline V gene. In DNA form, the CDR3 reads TGTGCCAGCAGCTTCGGAGAGAAACAGCCCCAGCATTTT. Its translation: CASSFGEKQPQHF. The complete variable domain, with remaining parts taken from reference TRBV7-2 and TRBJ1-5, reads GAGVSQSPSNKVTEKGKDVELRCDPISGHTALYWYRQSLGQGLEFLIYFQGNSAPDKSGLPSDRFSAERTGGSVSTLTIQRTQQEDSAVYLCASSFGEKQPQHFGDGTRLSIL.

J is TRBJ1-5 and V is TRBV5-1, with 12 bases fitting TRBD1. V lost 4 bases and J lost 2; bases outside the gene matches: 4. Per the germline V gene, CDR1 is SGHRS and CDR2 is YFSETQ. The CDR3 runs to 16 residues. The CDR3 DNA reads TGCGCCAGCAGCCCTGGGACAGGGGGCGGCAATCAGCCCCAGCATTTT. This encodes CASSPGTGGGNQPQHF.

The chain is built from TRBV5-1 and TRBJ2-3, with D possibly being TRBD2 (5 bases). V lost 0 bases, J lost 0 bases, and 8 bases lay in between. The CDR3 has 15 amino acids. CDR1 is SGHRS and CDR2 is YFSETQ in the germline V gene. The CDR3 nucleotides read TGCGCCAGCAGCTTGGTGGACTCTAGCACAGATACGCAGTATTTT. This gives the protein CASSLVDSSTDTQYF.

The chain recombines TRBV10-3 with TRBJ1-1; D is possibly TRBD1 (5 bases). This CDR3 has 12 amino acids. V lost 6 bases and J lost 0, with 5 bases in between. Germline loops: CDR1 ENHRY, CDR2 SYGVKD. The CDR3 reads CAIRDMNTEAFF. CDR3 DNA sequence: TGTGCCATCAGGGACATGAACACTGAAGCTTTCTTT.

The rearrangement uses TRBV9 and TRBJ2-1; no firm D call. Trimming stripped 2 bases from V and 8 bases from J, with 17 bases between. This CDR3 region has 15 residues. CDR1 and CDR2 (germline): SGDLS, YYNGEE. In DNA, the CDR3 is TGTGCCAGCAGCGTCACGGGTGACGGAGTGGATGAGCAGTTCTTC. It yields the protein CASSVTGDGVDEQFF.

This clone was seen just once. This chain links TRBV28 with TRBJ1-1, with D tentatively TRBD1 (5 bases). The germline gives CDR1 MDHEN, CDR2 SYDVKM. The CDR3 runs to 14 residues. The V and J ends lost 2 bases and 4 bases respectively, with 11 bases between them. The CDR3 loop is CASSLGWGGTEAFF. CDR3 nucleotide sequence: TGTGCCAGCAGTTTAGGGTGGGGGGGCACTGAAGCTTTCTTT.

This clone was found a few times. V gene TRBV15 combines with J gene TRBJ2-4; 7 bases align to TRBD1. The CDR3 has 15 residues. Per germline, CDR1 LNHNV and CDR2 YYDKDF (reference sequence). V lost 8 bases and J lost 0; bases outside the gene matches: 7. The DNA for the CDR3 is TGTGCCACCTCTGGGACAGTGAGAGCCAAAAACATTCAGTACTTC. Its protein product is CATSGTVRAKNIQYF.

The J gene is TRBJ2-2, the V gene TRBV5-1, with D perhaps matching TRBD1 (5 bases). This CDR3 comprises 15 residues. CDR1 and CDR2 (germline): SGHRS, YFSETQ. V dropped 0 bases and J dropped 2 bases, with 8 bases sitting between them. CDR3 sequence: CASSLEGLNTGELFF. CDR3 DNA: TGCGCCAGCAGCTTGGAGGGGCTTAACACCGGGGAGCTGTTTTTT.

The J gene is TRBJ2-1, the V gene TRBV6-1; unclear D gene. The CDR3 is made up of 15 amino acids. V shed 7 bases and J shed 5 bases, with 18 bases lying between them. In germline, CDR1 is MNHNS, CDR2 SASEGT. The CDR3 is CASISLTEFHNEQFF. Here the CDR3 DNA reads TGTGCCAGCATATCGTTAACGGAGTTCCACAATGAGCAGTTCTTC.

This clone was observed a single time. The gene calls are TRBV10-1 and TRBJ1-4; D is unclear. Per the germline V gene, CDR1 is WNHNN and CDR2 is SYGVQD (reference sequence). This CDR3 has 14 residues. V was trimmed by 0 bases and J by 3 bases, leaving 5 bases between them. CDR3 protein: CASSESSSNEKLFF. The CDR3, as DNA: TGCGCCAGCAGTGAGTCGAGTTCTAATGAAAAACTGTTTTTT.

This clone was detected only a few times. The chain uses TRBV7-9 and TRBJ2-7; D gene ambiguous. There are 14 residues in the CDR3. V lost 5 bases to trimming and J lost 5 bases, with 16 bases between them. The germline gives CDR1 SEHNR, CDR2 FQNEAQ (reference sequence). CDR3 protein: CASSPTPLRDEQYF. DNA of the CDR3: TGTGCCAGCAGCCCCACCCCCCTTAGGGACGAGCAGTACTTC.

This chain uses TRBV15 with TRBJ1-6; 10 bases are shared with TRBD1. The junction had 3 bases not matched to a gene; V was cut back by 1 base and J by 9 bases. CDR1 LNHNV and CDR2 YYDKDF come from the germline V gene (reference sequence). The CDR3 contains 15 residues. The CDR3 DNA sequence: TGTGCCACCAGCAGAGCAGGACAGGGGGTTTCACCCCTCCACTTT. Translating it yields CATSRAGQGVSPLHF.

This chain joins TRBV19 and TRBJ1-5; D is ambiguous. Germline V CDR1 and CDR2: LNHDA, SQIVND (reference sequence). Trimming cost V 11 bases and J 4 bases, with 12 bases left between them. The CDR3 loop spans 12 amino acids. The CDR3 reads CASSPRNQPQHF. The DNA of the CDR3 is TGTGCCTCCTCCCCCAGGAATCAGCCCCAGCATTTT.

V usage is TRBV9 and J usage is TRBJ2-2, with D uncertain. CDR1 is SGDLS, CDR2 YYNGEE, per germline. The CDR3 extends over 15 amino acids. The V gene lost 2 bases and the J gene lost 4 bases, with 12 bases spanning the gap. CDR3 nucleotides: TGTGCCAGCAGCGTCGATGGGTCCACCACCGGGGAGCTGTTTTTT. It codes for CASSVDGSTTGELFF.

V and J are TRBV2 and TRBJ2-3; 11 bases are a match to TRBD2. CDR1 and CDR2 from the germline V gene are SNHLY and FYNNEI. This CDR3 is 17 amino acids long. Trimming cost V 4 bases and J 2 bases; bases outside gene matches: 8. CDR3 DNA: TGTGCCAGCAGTGGGCTAGCGGGGGGTCTATACACAGATACGCAGTATTTT. Translating gives CASSGLAGGLYTDTQYF.